This T cell receptor beta chain was sequenced during a study of cytomegalovirus exposure and HLA in healthy donors. This CDR3 spans 12 amino acids. V shed 6 bases and J 10 bases; nucleotides not matched to a gene: 8. Germline V gene sequence: CDR1 SQVTM, CDR2 ANQGSEA. The PCR had 60 Vbeta and 13 Jbeta primers. Produced via immunoSEQ multiplex PCR; TCRdb's table is partial and in-frame only. The data show about 150,000 clones, about 74% seen once. Source material: PBMCs. V is TRBV29-1 and J is TRBJ2-1, with TRBD2 matching over 8 bases. This TCR derives from a man in his forties in good health and CMV-seronegative. Written as DNA, the CDR3 is TGCAGCGTCCCGGGGGGGGCAGGGGAGCAGTTCTTC. This codes for CSVPGGAGEQFF.